The TCR beta chain under discussion was sequenced for a study of graft-versus-host responses after intestinal transplantation. TCRdb's table, derived via immunoSEQ multiplex PCR, lists solely in-frame clones and lacks some. The table has about 84,000 clones, around 93% seen once; the top ten hold 0.3% to 0.35%. Study findings and constraints: Individuals carrying graft-donor T cell macrochimerism showed high graft-versus-host to host-versus-graft clonal ratios in allografts.

Concerning this clone: Its antigen is not identified.

This CDR3 has 15 amino acids. Germline V gene sequence: CDR1 KGHSH, CDR2 LQKENI. The V and J ends lost 5 bases and 4 bases, in that order; junction bases with no gene match: 3. The source material was unstimulated CD4+ T cells sorted from spleen or lymph node cells, sampled before transplant. This TCR came from a human donor who was the organ donor for an intestinal transplant. This chain links TRBV18 with TRBJ2-1, with 12 nucleotides matching TRBD2. CDR3 in DNA: TGTGCCAGCTCAGTAACTAGCGGGGGGTACAATGAGCAGTTCTTC. This gives the protein CASSVTSGGYNEQFF.